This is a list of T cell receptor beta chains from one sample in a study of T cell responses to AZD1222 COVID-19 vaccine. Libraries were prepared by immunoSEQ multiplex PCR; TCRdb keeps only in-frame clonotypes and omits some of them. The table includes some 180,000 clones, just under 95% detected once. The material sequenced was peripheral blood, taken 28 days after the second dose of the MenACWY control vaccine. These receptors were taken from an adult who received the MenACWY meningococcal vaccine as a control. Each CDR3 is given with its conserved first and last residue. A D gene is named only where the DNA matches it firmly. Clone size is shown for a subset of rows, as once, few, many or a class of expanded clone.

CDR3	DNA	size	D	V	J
CASSERAGGPISEQPQHF	TGTGCCAGCAGTGAAAGGGCAGGGGGACCGATTAGCGAGCAGCCCCAGCATTTT	-	TRBD1	TRBV6-1	TRBJ1-5
CASSLQTGRGTEAFF	TGTGCCAGCAGCTTACAGACAGGGCGGGGCACTGAAGCTTTCTTT	few	TRBD1	TRBV5-4	TRBJ1-1
CASGGQGKFNYGYTF	TGTGCCAGCGGGGGACAGGGTAAATTTAACTATGGCTACACCTTC	-	TRBD1	TRBV28	TRBJ1-2
CASSVDGGNTGELFF	TGTGCCAGCAGCGTGGACGGGGGGAACACCGGGGAGCTGTTTTTT	-	-	TRBV5-4	TRBJ2-2
CASSLKGSYEQYF	TGTGCCAGCAGTTTGAAGGGTTCCTACGAGCAGTACTTC	-	-	TRBV27	TRBJ2-7
CASSPTYQETQYF	TGTGCCAGCAGCCCAACGTACCAAGAGACCCAGTACTTC	-	-	TRBV7-2	TRBJ2-5
CASSPLGLGSNQPQHF	TGTGCCAGCAGTCCTCTCGGTTTGGGGAGCAATCAGCCCCAGCATTTT	-	-	TRBV28	TRBJ1-5
CASSHMPGQGRNSPLHF	TGTGCCAGCAGCCATATGCCGGGACAGGGGAGAAATTCACCCCTCCACTTT	once	TRBD1	TRBV14	TRBJ1-6
CASSLTSGVGNEQFF	TGTGCCAGCAGCTTAACTAGCGGGGTGGGCAATGAGCAGTTCTTC	-	TRBD2	TRBV7-9	TRBJ2-1
CASSLRRTPNYGYTF	TGTGCCAGCAGCTTGCGTCGGACACCTAACTATGGCTACACCTTC	-	-	TRBV5-4	TRBJ1-2
CASGLTAGVGGYTF	TGTGCTAGTGGTTTGACGGCAGGGGTTGGTGGCTACACCTTC	-	-	TRBV12-5	TRBJ1-2